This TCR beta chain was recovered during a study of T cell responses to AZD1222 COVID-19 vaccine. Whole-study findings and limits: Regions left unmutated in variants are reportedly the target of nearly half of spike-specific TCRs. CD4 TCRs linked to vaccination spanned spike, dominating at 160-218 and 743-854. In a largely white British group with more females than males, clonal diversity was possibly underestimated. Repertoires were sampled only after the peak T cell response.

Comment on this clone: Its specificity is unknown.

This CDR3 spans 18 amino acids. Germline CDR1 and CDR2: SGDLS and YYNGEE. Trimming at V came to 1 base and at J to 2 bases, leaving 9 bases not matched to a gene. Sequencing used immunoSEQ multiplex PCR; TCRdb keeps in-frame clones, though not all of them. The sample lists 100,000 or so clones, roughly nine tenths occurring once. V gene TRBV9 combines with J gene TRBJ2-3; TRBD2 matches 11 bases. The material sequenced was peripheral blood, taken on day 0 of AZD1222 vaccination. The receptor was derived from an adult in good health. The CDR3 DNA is TGTGCCAGCAGCGTACCCACCAGACTAGCGGGGTTCACAGATACGCAGTATTTT. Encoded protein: CASSVPTRLAGFTDTQYF.